The sequence of this T cell receptor beta chain was determined in a study of Graves' ophthalmopathy and Graves' hyperthyroidism. As the template, RNA transcripts were used to amplify TCR beta CDR3 regions. Investigators did first-round RT-PCR with HTBI primers, then second-round multiplex PCR. MiXCR, run by TCRdb on the multiplex PCR reads, gives a single entry per CDR3 protein. The sample lists just over 600,000 distinct CDR3 sequences; approximately 21% were seen once. In the case of this clonotype: Its target is unknown.

Germline V lookup: CDR1 MNHEY, CDR2 SVGAGI. This CDR3 is 14 amino acids long. V was cut by 2 bases and J by 7 bases, with 15 bases left in between. The study, taken as a whole, reports: For predicting ophthalmopathy progression, the model had 70.59% sensitivity and around 72% specificity.

Hyperthyroidism qualified as stable when ophthalmopathy did not develop within 18 months of follow-up. Other autoimmune disease, uncontrolled infection, pregnancy and lactation led to exclusion. The TCR sequence derives from a woman under 30 with stable Graves' hyperthyroidism. Some clones in this sample may be carry-over from other donors' samples. Input material: peripheral blood. This chain joins TRBV6-5 and TRBJ2-7, with D possibly being TRBD1 or TRBD2 (6 bases each). The CDR3 loop is CASSYSTGAVEQYF. The DNA for the CDR3 is TGTGCCAGCAGTTACAGTACGGGGGCGGTTGAGCAGTACTTC.